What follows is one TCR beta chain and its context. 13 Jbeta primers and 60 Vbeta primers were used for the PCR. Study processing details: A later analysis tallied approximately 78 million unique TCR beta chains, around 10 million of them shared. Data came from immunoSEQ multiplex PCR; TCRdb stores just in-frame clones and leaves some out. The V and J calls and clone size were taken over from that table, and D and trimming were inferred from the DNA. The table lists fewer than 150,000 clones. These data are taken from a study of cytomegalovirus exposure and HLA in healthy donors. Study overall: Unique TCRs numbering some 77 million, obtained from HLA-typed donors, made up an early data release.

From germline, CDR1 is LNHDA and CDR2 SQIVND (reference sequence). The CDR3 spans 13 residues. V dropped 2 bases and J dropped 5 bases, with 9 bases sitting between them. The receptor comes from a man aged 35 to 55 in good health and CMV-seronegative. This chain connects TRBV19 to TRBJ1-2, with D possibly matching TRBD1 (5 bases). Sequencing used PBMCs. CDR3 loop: CASSIRQGYGYTF. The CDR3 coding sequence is TGTGCCAGTAGTATAAGGCAGGGATATGGCTACACCTTC.